This entry lists 26 T cell receptor beta chains sequenced from one sample in a study of blood T cell repertoires in COVID-19. Generated by immunoSEQ multiplex PCR, the TCRdb table keeps only in-frame clones and is missing some. The sample has 60,000 or so clones; roughly 68% are singletons. The sequenced material came from peripheral blood. These receptors were collected from an elderly woman with acute or convalescent COVID-19.

J is TRBJ2-1 and V is TRBV6-5; tentatively, D is TRBD2 (5 bases). The V end lost 4 bases, the J end lost 9 bases, and 22 bases lay between the germline ends. The CDR3 runs 16 residues. Germline assignment: CDR1 MNHEY and CDR2 SVGAGI. The CDR3 reads CASSLGSGSPSIEQFF. DNA for the CDR3: TGTGCCAGCAGTTTGGGAAGTGGGAGCCCCTCAATTGAGCAGTTCTTC.

The chain uses TRBV28 and TRBJ2-3; possibly TRBD2 for D (6 bases). Germline CDR1 and CDR2: MDHEN and SYDVKM. The CDR3 is 14 amino acids. V shed 3 bases and J shed 8 bases, with 15 bases lying between them. The chain's CDR3 is CASSFTGLPSTQYF. For the CDR3, the DNA is TGTGCCAGCAGTTTTACGGGACTCCCCAGTACGCAGTATTTT.

The rearrangement joins TRBV2 to TRBJ2-5; D perhaps matches TRBD2 (5 bases). V was trimmed by 4 bases and J by 5 bases, leaving 11 bases between them. This CDR3 is built from 13 residues. Germline lookup yields CDR1 SNHLY and CDR2 FYNNEI. Written as DNA, the CDR3 is TGTGCCAGCAGTGGAGGGATTTCGGAGACCCAGTACTTC. Protein: CASSGGISETQYF.

The rearrangement uses TRBV10-3 and TRBJ2-3, with D possibly TRBD1 on 6 matching bases. With 6 bases removed from V and 3 bases from J, the gap between germline ends came to 7 bases. The length of the CDR3 is 12 residues. The germline gives CDR1 ENHRY, CDR2 SYGVKD. In DNA form, the CDR3 reads TGTGCCATCAGGGACAGAACAGATACGCAGTATTTT. Its protein is CAIRDRTDTQYF.

This rearrangement joins TRBV10-3 to TRBJ1-6; perhaps TRBD1 as D (5 bases). This CDR3 is built from 14 residues. The V gene's germline CDR1 is ENHRY and CDR2 SYGVKD. Between the trimmed V and J ends, which lost 2 bases and 10 bases, there was a span of 12 bases. The CDR3 here is CAISEAGHVSPLHF. The CDR3 nucleotides read TGTGCCATCAGTGAGGCAGGGCACGTATCACCCCTCCACTTT.

In this sample, this clone turned up many times. The chain links TRBV3-1 (or the pseudogene TRBV3-2) to TRBJ2-7, with D possibly being TRBD1 (5 bases). Germline CDR1 and CDR2: LGHDT and YNNKEL (reference sequence). V lost 6 bases and J 5 bases, leaving 14 bases between the germline ends. The CDR3 extends over 13 amino acids. The CDR3 reads CASRSRGRDEQYF. The CDR3 nucleotides read TGTGCCAGCAGATCAAGGGGAAGGGACGAGCAGTACTTC.

This clone was seen more than once but under ten times. The rearrangement uses TRBV2 and TRBJ1-2; TRBD1 might be the D (6 bases). The germline V gene encodes CDR1 SNHLY and CDR2 FYNNEI. Trimming took 6 bases from V and 8 from J, leaving 16 bases between them. The CDR3 contains 13 residues. The CDR3 region is CASRTQGQGGYTF. The CDR3 DNA follows: TGTGCCAGCAGAACCCAGGGGCAGGGAGGCTACACCTTC. Together with reference TRBV2 and TRBJ1-2, the CDR3 gives the full variable domain: EPEVTQTPSHQVTQMGQEVILRCVPISNHLYFYWYRQILGQKVEFLVSFYNNEISEKSEIFDDQFSVERPDGSNFTLKIRSTKLEDSAMYFCASRTQGQGGYTFGSGTRLTVV.

J is TRBJ1-5 and V is TRBV6-6; D is undetermined. CDR1 and CDR2 from the germline V gene are MNHNY and SVGAGI (reference sequence). The CDR3 covers 16 residues. The V end lost 0 bases, the J end lost 4 bases, and 13 bases lay between the germline ends. The CDR3 sequence is CASSYSVGRENQPQHF. The CDR3 region has the DNA TGTGCCAGCAGTTACTCAGTTGGGAGGGAGAATCAGCCCCAGCATTTT.

This chain connects TRBV7-2 to TRBJ2-7, with D tentatively TRBD2 (7 bases). Germline-derived CDR1 and CDR2 are SGHTA and FQGNSA. Deletions cut 0 bases from V and 4 bases from J, with 13 bases between. This CDR3 spans 15 amino acids. The CDR3 spells CASSLAGGLLYEQYF. CDR3 in DNA: TGTGCCAGCAGCTTAGCGGGGGGGCTGCTTTACGAGCAGTACTTC.

The rearrangement joins TRBV11-3 to TRBJ2-3; TRBD2 aligns across 15 bases. Trimming took 1 base from V and 10 from J; bases not matched to a gene: 3. The CDR3 is made up of 15 amino acids. The V gene's germline CDR1 is SGHNT and CDR2 YENEEA. CDR3 in amino acids: CASSLGGLAGGAQYF. The CDR3 region has the DNA TGTGCCAGCAGCTTAGGCGGACTAGCGGGAGGGGCGCAGTATTTT.

This clone appeared a few times. The genes are TRBV19 and TRBJ1-5, with 9 positions matching TRBD1. The V gene's germline CDR1 is LNHDA and CDR2 SQIVND (reference sequence). The CDR3 has 14 amino acids. V was clipped by 5 bases and J by 10 bases; unmatched bases: 9. Here the CDR3 DNA reads TGTGCCAGTAGTGACCGGGACAGGGCGCGTCCCCAGCATTTT. This translates into CASSDRDRARPQHF.

This sequence joins TRBV7-2 and TRBJ1-5; TRBD1 might be the D (6 bases). V lost 4 bases to trimming and J lost 0 bases, with 7 bases between them. The CDR3 length is 14 residues. The germline CDR1 and CDR2 sequences are SGHTA and FQGNSA. CDR3 nucleotides: TGTGCCAGCAGCTGGACAGCTAGCAATCAGCCCCAGCATTTT. Encoded protein: CASSWTASNQPQHF.

This chain connects TRBV15 to TRBJ2-7; D gene ambiguous. Germline values: CDR1 LNHNV, CDR2 YYDKDF (reference sequence). The CDR3 consists of 16 residues. Trimming took off 0 bases at V and 2 bases at J, with 14 bases between the two ends. The CDR3 DNA reads TGTGCCACCAGCAGAGATCATCTTGACAAAACCTACGAGCAGTACTTC. Its protein is CATSRDHLDKTYEQYF.

This clone was picked up one time. The chain employs TRBV9 and TRBJ2-3, with TRBD2 matching 7 bases. The junction had 12 bases not matched to a gene; V was cut back by 4 bases and J by 4 bases. CDR1 and CDR2 from the germline V gene are SGDLS and YYNGEE. The length of the CDR3 is 16 residues. The CDR3 sequence is CASSTRTSRAADTQYF. The CDR3 coding sequence is TGTGCCAGCAGCACCCGGACTAGTCGGGCCGCAGATACGCAGTATTTT.

The chain employs TRBV19 and TRBJ2-7; 10 bases are a match to TRBD1. Germline V CDR1 and CDR2: LNHDA, SQIVND (reference sequence). V was clipped by 6 bases and J by 6 bases; unmatched bases: 5. The CDR3 has 13 residues. CDR3 DNA sequence: TGTGCCAGTAGCGCGGGGGACAGGGGCGAGCAGTACTTC. It specifies CASSAGDRGEQYF.

The chain recombines TRBV4-1 with TRBJ1-1, with a tentative D call TRBD1 (5 bases). CDR1 and CDR2 from the germline V gene are MGHRA and YSYEKL. The CDR3 spans 14 residues. V was trimmed by 2 bases and J by 4 bases, leaving 11 bases between them. The CDR3 DNA follows: TGCGCCAGCAGCCAAATTACAGGATCCACTGAAGCTTTCTTT. Amino acids: CASSQITGSTEAFF.

The V gene is TRBV28, the J gene TRBJ2-5; D uncertain. CDR1 MDHEN and CDR2 SYDVKM come from the germline V gene. Trimming removed 6 bases at V and 5 bases at J, with 13 bases between. CDR3 size: 13 residues. The CDR3 sequence: CASSTNLEETQYF. The CDR3 DNA reads TGTGCCAGCAGCACAAACTTGGAGGAGACCCAGTACTTC. The full variable domain, completed using reference TRBV28 and TRBJ2-5, is DVKVTQSSRYLVKRTGEKVFLECVQDMDHENMFWYRQDPGLGLRLIYFSYDVKMKEKGDIPEGYSVSREKKERFSLILESASTNQTSMYLCASSTNLEETQYFGPGTRLLVL.

The rearrangement joins TRBV7-3 to TRBJ2-1; 7 nucleotides line up with TRBD1. From germline, CDR1 is SGHTA and CDR2 FQGTGA. The CDR3 loop spans 17 amino acids. Trimming took 1 base from V and 6 from J; bases not matched to a gene: 12. The DNA for the CDR3 is TGTGCCAGCAGCTTAAGGGCAGGTGTCTCAGGGGGCAATGAGCAGTTCTTC. This gives the protein CASSLRAGVSGGNEQFF.

The rearrangement joins TRBV6-5 to TRBJ2-7; TRBD2 matches at 10 bases. The junction had 10 bases not matched to a gene; V was cut back by 7 bases and J by 4 bases. This CDR3 comprises 15 residues. The germline gives CDR1 MNHEY, CDR2 SVGAGI. Here the CDR3 reads CASTPRASGSYEQYF. The CDR3 DNA sequence: TGTGCCAGCACCCCTAGGGCTAGCGGGAGTTACGAGCAGTACTTC.

The rearrangement uses TRBV28 and TRBJ1-3; D is unresolved. Looked up from germline, CDR1 is MDHEN and CDR2 is SYDVKM. V gave up 6 bases and J gave up 0 bases, with 15 bases separating them. There are 16 residues in the CDR3. CDR3 nucleotide sequence: TGTGCCAGCAGCTTACTTCGGACTAACTCTGGAAACACCATATATTTT. Translating it yields CASSLLRTNSGNTIYF.

The chain recombines TRBV7-2 with TRBJ1-2; 9 bases are shared with TRBD1. V lost 5 bases, J lost 4 bases, and 8 bases stayed unmatched. CDR1 is SGHTA and CDR2 is FQGNSA in the germline V gene. This CDR3 has 15 amino acids. The CDR3 nucleotides are TGTGCCAGCAGCCCGGGACAGGGTCGAGGCTATGGCTACACCTTC. Its translation: CASSPGQGRGYGYTF.

This chain uses TRBV7-2 with TRBJ2-1; D uncertain. Per germline, CDR1 SGHTA and CDR2 FQGNSA. Trimming removed 1 base at V and 0 bases at J, with 10 bases between. This CDR3 is 16 amino acids long. The CDR3 DNA sequence: TGTGCCAGCAGCTTAGAACGCGTTAGCTCCTACAATGAGCAGTTCTTC. Translated: CASSLERVSSYNEQFF.

The chain joins TRBV6-5 to TRBJ1-4, with D tentatively TRBD1 (5 bases). The CDR3 is 15 residues long. The V gene's germline CDR1 is MNHEY and CDR2 SVGAGI. The V and J ends lost 0 bases and 4 bases respectively, with 9 bases between them. CDR3 sequence (DNA): TGTGCCAGCAGTTACTCGGCGGGGGTTAATGAAAAACTGTTTTTT. Its protein product is CASSYSAGVNEKLFF.

The V call is TRBV29-1, the J call TRBJ2-1; 15 bases agree with TRBD2. The CDR3 is 18 amino acids. CDR1 is SQVTM, CDR2 ANQGSEA, per germline. Losses at the gene ends were 7 bases for V and 0 bases for J; bases not matched to a gene: 10. CDR3 region: CSARGLAGGTSSYNEQFF. CDR3 DNA: TGCAGCGCAAGGGGACTAGCGGGAGGAACAAGCTCCTACAATGAGCAGTTCTTC.

The chain joins TRBV5-6 to TRBJ1-3, with D hard to call. V was trimmed by 4 bases and J by 1 base, leaving 9 bases between them. Germline lookup yields CDR1 SGHDT and CDR2 YYEEEE. The CDR3 is 14 amino acids. The CDR3 sequence is CASSLTQSGNTIYF. The DNA of the CDR3 is TGTGCCAGCAGCCTCACACAGTCTGGAAACACCATATATTTT.

V is TRBV11-3 and J is TRBJ2-6, with 12 positions matching TRBD1. With 2 bases clipped from V and 2 bases from J, the junction kept 4 bases outside the gene matches. The CDR3 is 18 amino acids. The germline CDR1 and CDR2 sequences are SGHNT and YENEEA. CDR3 protein: CASSLMGQGAAGANVLTF. CDR3 sequence (DNA): TGTGCCAGCAGCTTAATGGGACAGGGGGCTGCTGGGGCCAACGTCCTGACTTTC.